This T cell receptor beta chain was sequenced for a study of shared clonotypes between healthy human individuals. Study findings and constraints: The donor pool, a small one, limited the genetic and exposure-history diversity represented. Memory subsets had estimated richness that was generally smaller than that of naive subsets. Among non-shared clonotypes, generation probabilities were lower than among those shared by all four donors.

200 to 250 ng DNA, approximately 30,000 T cell genomes, went into each sorted-subset replicate PCR. The data were produced by immunoSEQ multiplex PCR, yet TCRdb's version contains in-frame clones alone and is incomplete. This sample has roughly 1.4 million clones, with around 98.5% found just once. A word on this clone: Its antigen remains unidentified.

Trimming at V came to 2 bases and at J to 5 bases, leaving 12 bases not matched to a gene. This CDR3 is built from 16 residues. Germline CDR1 is SGDLS and CDR2 is YYNGEE. The rearrangement joins TRBV9 to TRBJ2-7, with TRBD2 identical over 8 bases. This receptor was identified in a man in his thirties or forties in good health. Sequenced sample: naive CD4+ T cells sorted from blood. Noted subset: CD45RA+ positively selected. As DNA, the CDR3 is TGTGCCAGCAGCGTCCGCACGGGGGGGCGCCCGGACGAGCAGTACTTC. Protein sequence: CASSVRTGGRPDEQYF.